Below are 16 T cell receptor beta chains sequenced from a single sample in a study of cytomegalovirus exposure and HLA in healthy donors. 13 Jbeta primers and 60 Vbeta primers were used for the PCR. Profiling relied on immunoSEQ multiplex PCR, and the TCRdb table lists in-frame clones only, not all of them. The table lists some 150,000 clones, about 76% of them singletons, with around 3.7% in the top ten. Input material: PBMCs. The receptors were gathered from a male donor in good health and CMV-seronegative.

The V call is TRBV7-9, the J call TRBJ2-1; 8 bases agree with TRBD2. The CDR3 covers 15 residues. V was clipped by 5 bases and J by 4 bases; unmatched bases: 7. The germline V gene has CDR1 SEHNR and CDR2 FQNEAQ (reference sequence). The CDR3 nucleotides are TGTGCCAGCAGCGAGCGGGGGCTTGCGTACAATGAGCAGTTCTTC. Its protein product is CASSERGLAYNEQFF.

V gene TRBV15 combines with J gene TRBJ2-3; D gene ambiguous. The CDR3 length is 15 residues. The V and J ends lost 1 base and 3 bases respectively, with 11 bases between them. The germline CDR1 and CDR2 sequences are LNHNV and YYDKDF (reference sequence). The CDR3 DNA follows: TGTGCCACCAGCAGAGTTCTAGTCAAGACAGATACGCAGTATTTT. This translates into CATSRVLVKTDTQYF.

V gene TRBV30 combines with J gene TRBJ2-1; 11 bases agree with TRBD2. Per the germline V gene, CDR1 is GTSNPN and CDR2 is SVGIG (reference sequence). CDR3 size: 15 residues. V lost 1 base to trimming and J lost 4 bases; unmatched junction nucleotides: 3. The CDR3 nucleotides read TGTGCCTGGAGTGCCGGGACTAGCGGATACAATGAGCAGTTCTTC. Residues: CAWSAGTSGYNEQFF.

The chain couples TRBV5-6 to TRBJ2-5, with 9 positions matching TRBD1. The ends lost 3 bases at V and 5 bases at J; junction bases unmatched: 8. This CDR3 is built from 15 residues. In germline, CDR1 is SGHDT, CDR2 YYEEEE. This CDR3 is CASSSGQGGWETQYF. The CDR3 DNA is TGTGCCAGCAGCTCGGGACAGGGCGGTTGGGAGACCCAGTACTTC. Variable domain in full (rest from reference TRBV5-6 and TRBJ2-5): DAGVTQSPTHLIKTRGQQVTLRCSPKSGHDTVSWYQQALGQGPQFIFQYYEEEERQRGNFPDRFSGHQFPNYSSELNVNALLLGDSALYLCASSSGQGGWETQYFGPGTRLLVL.

The rearrangement links TRBV7-9 to TRBJ2-1, with D maybe TRBD1 (6 bases). Trimming pared 3 bases from V and 4 bases from J, leaving 16 bases between. CDR3 length equals 16 residues. Looked up from germline, CDR1 is SEHNR and CDR2 is FQNEAQ (reference sequence). The DNA of the CDR3 is TGTGCCAGCAGCTTCCGGGACACCCTAGGGTACAATGAGCAGTTCTTC. It translates to CASSFRDTLGYNEQFF.

This clone was recorded once. V is TRBV11-3 and J is TRBJ1-1; 7 bases map to TRBD1. Germline CDR1 and CDR2: SGHNT and YENEEA. CDR3 length equals 14 residues. Germline trimming cut 4 bases from V and 0 bases from J; bases unmatched to any gene: 2. The DNA of the CDR3 is TGTGCCAGCAGCTCCGGGACAGTGAACACTGAAGCTTTCTTT. Translated, it gives CASSSGTVNTEAFF.

The chain has TRBV25-1 and TRBJ2-6, with D unresolved. Between the trimmed V and J ends, which lost 7 bases and 1 base, there was a span of 5 bases. CDR3 length: 13 amino acids. Germline V gives CDR1 MGHDK, CDR2 SYGVNS. The CDR3 DNA sequence: TGTGCCAGCATACAGTCTGGGGCCAACGTCCTGACTTTC. It is translated as CASIQSGANVLTF.

The chain joins TRBV5-1 to TRBJ2-1; tentative D call: TRBD1 (6 bases). Per germline, CDR1 SGHRS and CDR2 YFSETQ. Trimming cost V 0 bases and J 4 bases, with 8 bases left between them. The CDR3 totals 14 residues. The CDR3 region is CASSLGQEYNEQFF. The CDR3 DNA reads TGCGCCAGCAGCTTGGGACAGGAATACAATGAGCAGTTCTTC.

This clone was picked up a small number of times. V and J are TRBV7-6 and TRBJ2-3; TRBD1 aligns across 11 bases. Germline values: CDR1 SGHVS, CDR2 FNYEAQ. CDR3 length: 16 residues. After removal of 1 base from V and 3 bases from J, the junction contained 3 bases not matched to a gene. CDR3: CASSLGTGGATDTQYF. Written as DNA, the CDR3 is TGTGCCAGCAGCTTAGGGACAGGGGGCGCGACAGATACGCAGTATTTT. Full variable domain (remainder filled in from reference TRBV7-6 and TRBJ2-3): GAGVSQSPRYKVTKRGQDVALRCDPISGHVSLYWYRQALGQGPEFLTYFNYEAQQDKSGLPNDRFSAERPEGSISTLTIQRTEQRDSAMYRCASSLGTGGATDTQYFGPGTRLTVL.

This rearrangement joins TRBV7-9 to TRBJ2-7, with D possibly matching TRBD2 (6 bases). The germline V gene has CDR1 SEHNR and CDR2 FQNEAQ (reference sequence). V lost 5 bases, J lost 0 bases, and 14 bases lay in between. This CDR3 region has 15 residues. The CDR3 region is CASSNPGLSSYEQYF. The DNA for the CDR3 is TGTGCCAGCAGCAACCCGGGACTGAGCTCCTACGAGCAGTACTTC. Complete variable domain (other parts from reference TRBV7-9 and TRBJ2-7): DTGVSQNPRHKITKRGQNVTFRCDPISEHNRLYWYRQTLGQGPEFLTYFQNEAQLEKSRLLSDRFSAERPKGSFSTLEIQRTEQGDSAMYLCASSNPGLSSYEQYFGPGTRLTVT.

V and J are TRBV27 and TRBJ2-1; 7 bases align to TRBD2. In germline, CDR1 is MNHEY, CDR2 SMNVEV (reference sequence). The length of the CDR3 is 14 residues. The J segment lost 5 bases and the V segment lost 2 bases, leaving 3 bases of the junction unmatched. CDR3 in amino acids: CASSLTSANNEQFF. CDR3 bases: TGTGCCAGCAGTTTAACTAGCGCGAACAATGAGCAGTTCTTC.

This clone showed up just a few times. This rearrangement joins TRBV4-1 to TRBJ2-7, with D unclear. Looked up from germline, CDR1 is MGHRA and CDR2 is YSYEKL. CDR3 length equals 15 residues. The V gene lost 0 bases and the J gene lost 2 bases, with 11 bases spanning the gap. In DNA form, the CDR3 reads TGCGCCAGCAGCCAAGATCACGGTACTCCCTACGAGCAGTACTTC. Translation: CASSQDHGTPYEQYF.

The rearrangement uses TRBV29-1 and TRBJ2-3, with 9 bases aligning to TRBD1. Trimming took 4 bases from V and 2 from J; bases not matched to a gene: 1. CDR1 is SQVTM and CDR2 is ANQGSEA in the germline V gene. The CDR3 contains 13 residues. CDR3 in DNA: TGCAGCGTTGGGACAGGGGTCACAGATACGCAGTATTTT. It specifies CSVGTGVTDTQYF.

This sequence joins TRBV4-2 and TRBJ1-1; D might be TRBD1 (6 bases). Trimming pared 1 base from V and 6 bases from J, leaving 15 bases between. In germline, CDR1 is LGHNA, CDR2 YNFKEQ. The CDR3 runs 15 residues. Here the CDR3 DNA reads TGTGCCAGCAGCCAAGGTCTTTTTGGGGGCTCTGAAGCTTTCTTT. Protein product: CASSQGLFGGSEAFF.

The V call is TRBV6-5, the J call TRBJ2-5, with 7 bases that match TRBD1. The DNA end is more similar to TRBJ2-7, so the J call may be wrong. The CDR3 extends over 12 amino acids. Germline assignment: CDR1 MNHEY and CDR2 SVGAGI. The CDR3 nucleotides are TGTGCCAGCAGCTTGACAGGGTACGAGCAGTACTTC. Its protein is CASSLTGYEQYF.

The chain is built from TRBV4-2 and TRBJ2-3, with TRBD1 matching over 11 bases. CDR1 and CDR2 (germline): LGHNA, YNFKEQ. The CDR3 is made up of 16 amino acids. The trim removed 0 bases at V and 4 bases at J, leaving 3 bases unmatched. CDR3 loop: CASSQERTGGADTQYF. For the CDR3, the DNA is TGTGCCAGCAGCCAAGAGAGGACAGGGGGCGCAGATACGCAGTATTTT.